Below, one TCR beta chain is given with its context. TCRdb keeps only in-frame clones here, not all; method: immunoSEQ multiplex PCR. Here the sample spans some 39,000 clones, around nine tenths being singletons. The data were taken from a study of T cell changes during pregnancy in multiple sclerosis. The CDR3 contains 15 residues. Germline assignment: CDR1 LGHNA and CDR2 YNFKEQ. This material consisted of CD8+ T cells from peripheral blood mononuclear cells, taken in the first trimester of pregnancy. The clonotype was recovered from a female donor with multiple sclerosis, enrolled in a pregnancy study. V gene TRBV4-2 combines with J gene TRBJ2-5; TRBD2 matches at 8 bases. The DNA end lines up better with TRBJ2-7; the J call may be wrong. The CDR3 bases are TGTGCCAGCAGCCAAGAAACTAGCGGTTCCTACGAGCAGTACTTC. Protein sequence: CASSQETSGSYEQYF.